The clone carrying this TCR beta chain has just a few counts. Its cognate antigen is unknown. Combining a sample-barcoded 5' primer with a J-beta primer mix, a second PCR ran for 7 to 11 cycles. TCRdb itself ran the 5' RACE reads through MiXCR, one entry per CDR3 protein. The sample holds approximately 900,000 distinct CDR3 sequences; roughly 48% are singletons and the top ten take under 15%. Healthy Caucasians from Russia aged roughly 6 to 95 served as donors. The data are from a study of blood T cells in healthy people across ages. The CDR3 totals 17 residues. V gave up 5 bases and J gave up 0 bases, with 17 bases separating them. From germline, CDR1 is SGHTA and CDR2 FQGTGA. The study, taken as a whole, reports: Roughly linear age-related decline in beta diversity appeared, significant by age around 38.

This clonotype was sampled from a man aged 30-40 years in good health. The sequencing input was blood. The rearrangement joins TRBV7-3 to TRBJ2-1, with D unresolved. CDR3 region: CASSPGLGKSSYNEQFF. CDR3 coding DNA: TGTGCCAGCAGCCCCGGCCTGGGGAAAAGCTCCTACAATGAGCAGTTCTTC.